The rows below give T cell receptor beta chains drawn from one sample of a study of breast tumors, draining lymph nodes, adjacent tissues. TCRdb used MiXCR to reprocess the multiplex PCR reads, holding one entry per CDR3 protein. The data show some 130,000 distinct CDR3 sequences, 15% to 20% seen once. The sequenced material came from axillary lymph node tissue. Receptors originate from a female donor with breast cancer. Some clones in this sample may be carry-over from other donors' samples. Each CDR3 is given with its conserved first and last residue. The order of the fields is clone size, J gene, CDR3 length, V gene, D gene, CDR3 DNA, CDR3 protein. A D gene is named only where the DNA matches it firmly. Size is omitted from some rows. Given values are once, few, many or a class for expanded clones.

many,TRBJ2-7,17,TRBV11-2,-,TGTGCCAGCAGCTTAGTCAGGGGAGGGGAGAGCTCCTACGAGCAGTACTTC,CASSLVRGGESSYEQYF
many,TRBJ2-7,15,TRBV20-1,TRBD2,TGCAGTGCTAGTCGGGAAGCGGGGATATTCTACGAGCAGTACTTC,CSASREAGIFYEQYF
many,TRBJ2-7,19,TRBV5-1,TRBD2,TGCGCCAGCAGCTTGGGTACCTGGCTTTCCCAGCGGGAGGTGTCCGAGCAGTACTTC,CASSLGTWLSQREVSEQYF
many,TRBJ2-7,14,TRBV7-2,TRBD1,TGTGCCAGCAGAACAAACAGGGGGCTCTACGAGCAGTACTTC,CASRTNRGLYEQYF
many,TRBJ1-4,16,TRBV7-3,TRBD1,TGTGCCAGCAGCTTGACAGGGGGAGGAACTAATGAAAAACTGTTTTTT,CASSLTGGGTNEKLFF
many,TRBJ2-5,15,TRBV20-1,TRBD2,TGCAGTGCTACTTTAGCGGGAGCTCTTAAAGAGACCCAGTACTTC,CSATLAGALKETQYF
many,TRBJ2-7,15,TRBV10-2,-,TGCGCCAGCAGCGGGAACTACCTCTCTTCCTACGAGCAGTACTTC,CASSGNYLSSYEQYF
many,TRBJ2-7,14,TRBV7-9,TRBD2,TGTGCCAGCAGCCAAGCGGGGACCTCCTACGAGCAGTACTTC,CASSQAGTSYEQYF
many,TRBJ2-1,13,TRBV20-1,-,TGCAGTGCTCCCCGGACTGGATGGAGTGAGCAGTTCTTC,CSAPRTGWSEQFF
-,TRBJ2-3,16,TRBV5-4,TRBD1,TGTGCCAGCAGCGTTAGGATCGGGAACAGGGGCGATACGCAGTATTTT,CASSVRIGNRGDTQYF
many,TRBJ2-5,13,TRBV27,-,TGTGCCAGCAGCTTGAGGGGGCAAGAGACCCAGTACTTC,CASSLRGQETQYF
many,TRBJ2-7,16,TRBV20-1,TRBD2,TGCAGTGCTAGTAATCCCGAAAGCGGGAGTAATTACGAGCAGTACTTC,CSASNPESGSNYEQYF
many,TRBJ1-2,15,TRBV20-1,TRBD1,TGCAGTGCCCCGCCCCGACAGGGGATATTAGGTGGCTACACCTTC,CSAPPRQGILGGYTF
-,TRBJ1-6,13,TRBV28,-,TGTGCCAGCACTGGACAGAATAATTCACCCCTCCACTTT,CASTGQNNSPLHF
many,TRBJ2-2,15,TRBV2,TRBD2,TGTGCCAGCACCGCTAGCGGGGTAAACACCGGGGAGCTGTTTTTT,CASTASGVNTGELFF
many,TRBJ1-4,16,TRBV5-1,-,TGCGCCAGCGGCCAAGTCCCGGGGGCAACTAATGAAAAACTGTTTTTT,CASGQVPGATNEKLFF
-,TRBJ1-2,11,TRBV2,-,TGTGCCAGCACCCCCCGACATGGCTACACCTTC,CASTPRHGYTF
many,TRBJ1-2,13,TRBV5-6,-,TGTGCCAGCAGCCTACAGGAGAACTATGGCTACACCTTC,CASSLQENYGYTF
-,TRBJ2-3,11,TRBV3-1,-,TGTGCCGTGGAACGGGGGGATACGCAGTATTTT,CAVERGDTQYF
many,TRBJ2-7,16,TRBV4-1,TRBD2,TGCGCCAGCAGCCAAAAAGCGGGAGAAGGGTTTAACGAGCAGTACTTC,CASSQKAGEGFNEQYF
many,TRBJ1-5,15,TRBV6-2/TRBV6-3,-,TGTGCCAGCAGTTATACGGCAGGGTACGGTCAGCCCCAGCATTTT,CASSYTAGYGQPQHF
-,TRBJ2-2,13,TRBV13,-,TGTGCCAGTCTAAACAGGGCCACCGGGGAGCTGTTTTTT,CASLNRATGELFF
many,TRBJ2-1,19,TRBV19,TRBD2,TGTGCCAGTAGTATGCCGTGGCTGGGGACTAGCGGGATAAACAATGAGCAGTTCTTC,CASSMPWLGTSGINNEQFF
many,TRBJ2-3,16,TRBV4-1,TRBD2,TGCGCCAGCAGCCAAGAAGCGGGGGTTAGCACAGATACGCAGTATTTT,CASSQEAGVSTDTQYF
many,TRBJ2-3,17,TRBV2,TRBD2,TGTGCCAGCAGGGTAGCGGGAGGGCCGGTGGGCACAGATACGCAGTATTTT,CASRVAGGPVGTDTQYF
many,TRBJ2-2,17,TRBV5-1,-,TGCGCCAGCAGCTTGTCGGGTGGCACTGTGGACACCGGGGAGCTGTTTTTT,CASSLSGGTVDTGELFF
many,TRBJ1-4,13,TRBV10-3,-,TGTGCCATCAGTGGCGGGTATGACGAAAAACTGTTTTTT,CAISGGYDEKLFF
many,TRBJ1-5,15,TRBV15,-,TGTGCCACCAGCAGAGAGCTTCGGGGGCAACAGCCCCAGCATTTT,CATSRELRGQQPQHF
-,TRBJ1-5,14,TRBV14,-,TGTGCCAGCAGCCAACCTCGAAAAAATCAGCCCCAGCATTTT,CASSQPRKNQPQHF
many,TRBJ2-7,11,TRBV30,-,TGTGCCTGGAGCCTCCTTGGGGAGCAGTACTTC,CAWSLLGEQYF
many,TRBJ2-2,14,TRBV11-3,-,TGTGCCAGCAGCTTTGGGCCATCGGCCGGGGAGCTGTTTTTT,CASSFGPSAGELFF
-,TRBJ2-7,16,TRBV6-1,-,TGTGCCAGCACCGACCCCCGGTTTCGGGGCAACTACGAGCAGTACTTC,CASTDPRFRGNYEQYF
-,TRBJ2-3,16,TRBV27,-,TGTGCCGGCAGACAGACTAGAAACCCTCTCACAGATACGCAGTATTTT,CAGRQTRNPLTDTQYF
many,TRBJ2-3,14,TRBV7-2,-,TGTGCCAGCAGCTTACCCTTCCTTGGGGGTACGCAGTATTTT,CASSLPFLGGTQYF
many,TRBJ2-3,12,TRBV7-8,-,TGTGCCAGCAGCTCCGCCGGGAATACGCAGTATTTT,CASSSAGNTQYF
-,TRBJ1-2,14,TRBV19,TRBD1,TGTGCCAGTAGTATGTGGACAGGCGTCTATGGCTACACCTTC,CASSMWTGVYGYTF
many,TRBJ2-3,15,TRBV7-2,TRBD2,TGTGCCAGCAGCTTAGTGGGAGGGAGAACAGATACGCAGTATTTT,CASSLVGGRTDTQYF
many,TRBJ2-3,16,TRBV6-5,-,TGTGCCAGCAGTTACTCCGGCGGGACTCGCACAGATACGCAGTATTTT,CASSYSGGTRTDTQYF
many,TRBJ2-1,14,TRBV5-1,TRBD2,TGCGCCAGCAGCTTGGTGTTAGCGGGAGGAGAGCAGTTCTTC,CASSLVLAGGEQFF
-,TRBJ1-1,16,TRBV27,-,TGTGCCAGCAGGAGAGAATGGGGGGGCAGATGGACTGAAGCTTTCTTT,CASRREWGGRWTEAFF
-,TRBJ2-4,15,TRBV6-2/TRBV6-3,-,TGTGCCAGCAGTCCGCAGGGACTAGCCAAAAACATTCAGTACTTC,CASSPQGLAKNIQYF
-,TRBJ1-5,20,TRBV28,-,TGTGCCAGCATTACCTTCCCCGTGGCAGGAGCTAAGGGTGGCAATCAGCCCCAGCATTTT,CASITFPVAGAKGGNQPQHF
few,TRBJ2-2,16,TRBV18,-,TGTGCCAGCTCATACTACAGGGATGTAGGCACCGGGGAGCTGTTTTTT,CASSYYRDVGTGELFF
many,TRBJ1-6,16,TRBV5-4,-,TGTGCCAGCAGCTGGGGGTTACAGGCGGCGGATTCACCCCTCCACTTT,CASSWGLQAADSPLHF
many,TRBJ2-7,14,TRBV6-6,TRBD2,TGTGCCAGCAGGAAGGGACTAGCTGCCTACGAGCAGTACTTC,CASRKGLAAYEQYF
many,TRBJ2-5,14,TRBV20-1,TRBD1,TGCAGTGCTAGGGGACAGGGAGAAGAAGAGACCCAGTACTTC,CSARGQGEEETQYF
few,TRBJ1-3,15,TRBV7-2,TRBD1,TGTGCCAGCAGCGCCTCCTACAGGGGAGGAAACACCATATATTTT,CASSASYRGGNTIYF
many,TRBJ2-5,14,TRBV15,-,TGTGCCACCAGCAGAGATCCCAGTCAAGAGACCCAGTACTTC,CATSRDPSQETQYF
-,TRBJ2-1,12,TRBV28,TRBD2,TGTGCCAGCATAACTAGCGGGAATGAGCAGTTCTTC,CASITSGNEQFF
many,TRBJ1-4,14,TRBV11-2,-,TGTGCCAGCAGCTTAGCGGGGACATCCGAAAAACTGTTTTTT,CASSLAGTSEKLFF
-,TRBJ2-5,13,TRBV6-4,-,TGTGCCAGCAGGGGACTCGCTCAAGAGACCCAGTACTTC,CASRGLAQETQYF
many,TRBJ2-1,16,TRBV5-4,-,TGTGCCAGCAGCTCAGAACTTGGGACTCCTCGGGGTGAGCAGTTCTTC,CASSSELGTPRGEQFF
many,TRBJ1-4,13,TRBV18,-,TGTGCCAGCTCCCAATCAACTAATGAAAAACTGTTTTTT,CASSQSTNEKLFF
many,TRBJ2-5,11,TRBV6-5,TRBD1,TGTGCCAGCCAACAGGGGGAGACCCAGTACTTC,CASQQGETQYF
many,TRBJ1-6,18,TRBV10-3,TRBD1,TGTGCCATCAGTGAGAGGGGTATAAGACAGGGCAACAATTCACCCCTCCACTTT,CAISERGIRQGNNSPLHF
many,TRBJ2-1,16,TRBV10-1,TRBD2,TGCGCCAGCAGTGAATCAGCGGGGGGGGTCCACAATGAGCAGTTCTTC,CASSESAGGVHNEQFF
many,TRBJ2-2,14,TRBV2,-,TGTGCCAGCAAGAATGAAGGGAGCACCGGGGAGCTGTTTTTT,CASKNEGSTGELFF
-,TRBJ1-5,13,TRBV3-1,-,TGTGCCAGCAGCCGAACAGGGTCACAGCCCCAGCATTTT,CASSRTGSQPQHF
many,TRBJ2-1,15,TRBV19,-,TGTGCCAGTCGTCGTAGTATACAGTCCTACAATGAGCAGTTCTTC,CASRRSIQSYNEQFF
many,TRBJ2-5,14,TRBV2,TRBD1,TGTGCCAGCAGTGCGGACAGGTCCCAAGAGACCCAGTACTTC,CASSADRSQETQYF